A selection of T cell receptor beta chains follows, all from one sample in a study of response to subunit inactivated influenza vaccine. TCRdb called the RT-PCR reads again in MiXCR, with one record for every CDR3 protein. The sample includes hundreds of thousands of distinct CDR3 sequences, 7.5% to 8.5% of them seen just once. Source: PBMCs from blood, taken roughly 24 months after vaccination. The source is a man between 50 and 75 years old who received an inactivated influenza vaccine. The conserved cysteine and the conserved F or W are not part of the CDR3 here. D genes are given only for firm matches.

j_call: TRBJ2-3
d_call: TRBD2
v_call: TRBV20-1
cdr3_aa: SASGGGSDTQY

j_call: TRBJ2-7
d_call: -
v_call: TRBV7-6
cdr3_aa: ASSLDVQGYEQY

j_call: TRBJ2-1
d_call: TRBD1
v_call: TRBV7-9
cdr3_aa: ASSMPQGANEQF

j_call: TRBJ2-7
d_call: -
v_call: TRBV27
cdr3_aa: ASSSLGAHEQY

j_call: TRBJ2-5
d_call: -
v_call: TRBV27
cdr3_aa: AGTLQETQY

j_call: TRBJ2-1
d_call: -
v_call: TRBV2
cdr3_aa: ASRSGLGGSYNEQF

j_call: TRBJ1-4
d_call: -
v_call: TRBV2
cdr3_aa: ASSTGNQGYEKLF

j_call: TRBJ2-7
d_call: -
v_call: TRBV20-1
cdr3_aa: SASGLRYEQY

j_call: TRBJ1-1
d_call: TRBD1
v_call: TRBV12-3/TRBV12-4
cdr3_aa: ASSSLFGQGNTEAF

j_call: TRBJ2-2
d_call: -
v_call: TRBV12-3/TRBV12-4
cdr3_aa: ASSFLAWNTGELF

j_call: TRBJ2-1
d_call: -
v_call: TRBV6-5
cdr3_aa: ASSYNGAVYNEQF

j_call: TRBJ2-1
d_call: -
v_call: TRBV6-2/TRBV6-3
cdr3_aa: ASSLLDRSYNEQF

j_call: TRBJ2-7
d_call: -
v_call: TRBV30
cdr3_aa: AWAPGPGSEQY

j_call: TRBJ2-7
d_call: TRBD2
v_call: TRBV27
cdr3_aa: ASSLNLAGVEQY

j_call: TRBJ2-3
d_call: -
v_call: TRBV29-1
cdr3_aa: SVVLRGRLGTDTQY

j_call: TRBJ2-7
d_call: TRBD1
v_call: TRBV11-1
cdr3_aa: ASSPGQRTYEQY

j_call: TRBJ1-3
d_call: TRBD1
v_call: TRBV2
cdr3_aa: ASGGTGGSGNTIY

j_call: TRBJ2-7
d_call: -
v_call: TRBV27
cdr3_aa: ASSYRMNYEQY

j_call: TRBJ2-5
d_call: -
v_call: TRBV12-3/TRBV12-4
cdr3_aa: ASSPRVERETQY

j_call: TRBJ2-7
d_call: -
v_call: TRBV5-7
cdr3_aa: ASSPGTRWWFYEQY

j_call: TRBJ2-7
d_call: -
v_call: TRBV25-1
cdr3_aa: ASSDPRKTYEQY

j_call: TRBJ2-7
d_call: -
v_call: TRBV6-2/TRBV6-3
cdr3_aa: ASQTRGRSSYEQY

j_call: TRBJ2-7
d_call: TRBD2
v_call: TRBV4-2
cdr3_aa: ASSEGLAGASEQY

j_call: TRBJ2-7
d_call: -
v_call: TRBV5-1
cdr3_aa: ASSLDTSRTEQY

j_call: TRBJ2-1
d_call: -
v_call: TRBV7-6
cdr3_aa: ASSLPRYRDPYNEQF

j_call: TRBJ2-5
d_call: -
v_call: TRBV20-1
cdr3_aa: SMYPGSVGETQY

j_call: TRBJ2-2
d_call: TRBD2
v_call: TRBV12-3/TRBV12-4
cdr3_aa: ASSSPGLATRELF

j_call: TRBJ1-2
d_call: -
v_call: TRBV12-3/TRBV12-4
cdr3_aa: ASSLAFQNYGYT

j_call: TRBJ2-5
d_call: -
v_call: TRBV15
cdr3_aa: ATSGWDGRQETQY

j_call: TRBJ1-1
d_call: -
v_call: TRBV18
cdr3_aa: ASSPSTGGEAF

j_call: TRBJ2-3
d_call: -
v_call: TRBV12-3/TRBV12-4
cdr3_aa: ASSPGYSRDTQY

j_call: TRBJ2-3
d_call: -
v_call: TRBV28
cdr3_aa: ASSLAGGPGTQY

j_call: TRBJ2-3
d_call: TRBD1
v_call: TRBV5-1
cdr3_aa: ASSDRVGGTDTQY

j_call: TRBJ1-5
d_call: TRBD1
v_call: TRBV15
cdr3_aa: ATSSQGGTGIFQPQH

j_call: TRBJ2-1
d_call: -
v_call: TRBV10-3
cdr3_aa: AISDDTRNEQF

j_call: TRBJ2-5
d_call: TRBD2
v_call: TRBV6-1
cdr3_aa: ASSAPGGGLETQY